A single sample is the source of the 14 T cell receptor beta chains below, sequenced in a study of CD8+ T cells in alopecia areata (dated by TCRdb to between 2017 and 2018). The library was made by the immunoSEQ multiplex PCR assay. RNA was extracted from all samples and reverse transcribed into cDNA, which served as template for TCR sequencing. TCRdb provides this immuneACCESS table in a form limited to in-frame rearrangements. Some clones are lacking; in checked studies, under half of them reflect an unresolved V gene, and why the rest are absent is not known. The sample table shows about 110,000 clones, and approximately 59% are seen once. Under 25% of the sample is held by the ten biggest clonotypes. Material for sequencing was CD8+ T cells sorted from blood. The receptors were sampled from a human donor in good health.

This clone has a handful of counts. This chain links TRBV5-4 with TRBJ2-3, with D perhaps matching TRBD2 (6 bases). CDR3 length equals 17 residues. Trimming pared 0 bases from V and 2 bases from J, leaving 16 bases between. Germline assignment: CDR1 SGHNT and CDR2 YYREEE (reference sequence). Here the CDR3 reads CASSLAGRGYDTDTQYF. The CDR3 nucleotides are TGTGCCAGCAGCTTGGCCGGGCGGGGATACGACACAGATACGCAGTATTTT.

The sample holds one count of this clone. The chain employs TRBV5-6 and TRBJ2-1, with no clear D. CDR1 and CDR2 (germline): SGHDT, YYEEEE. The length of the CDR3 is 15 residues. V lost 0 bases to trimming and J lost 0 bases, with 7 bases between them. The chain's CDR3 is CASSLGLGSYNEQFF. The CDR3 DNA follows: TGTGCCAGCAGCTTGGGACTGGGCTCCTACAATGAGCAGTTCTTC.

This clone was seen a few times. CDR3 in DNA: TGCAGCGTAGCGGGGGGCACAGATACGCAGTATTTT. This gives the protein CSVAGGTDTQYF. V gene TRBV29-1 combines with J gene TRBJ2-3; 8 bases align to TRBD2. V gave up 6 bases and J gave up 1 base; unmatched junction bases: 0. The CDR3 contains 12 residues. Germline values: CDR1 SQVTM, CDR2 ANQGSEA.

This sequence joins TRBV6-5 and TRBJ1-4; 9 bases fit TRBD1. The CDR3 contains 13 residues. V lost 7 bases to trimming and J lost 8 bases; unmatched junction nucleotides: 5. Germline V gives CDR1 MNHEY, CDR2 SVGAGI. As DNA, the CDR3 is TGTGCCAGCAAAACAGGGGGCCACGAAAAACTGTTTTTT. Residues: CASKTGGHEKLFF.

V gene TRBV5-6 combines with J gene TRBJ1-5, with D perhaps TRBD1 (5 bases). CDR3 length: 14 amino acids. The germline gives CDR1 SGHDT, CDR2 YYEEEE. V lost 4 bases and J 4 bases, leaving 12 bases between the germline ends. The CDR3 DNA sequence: TGTGCCAGCAGCACTGGAGGGGTTAATCAGCCCCAGCATTTT. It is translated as CASSTGGVNQPQHF.

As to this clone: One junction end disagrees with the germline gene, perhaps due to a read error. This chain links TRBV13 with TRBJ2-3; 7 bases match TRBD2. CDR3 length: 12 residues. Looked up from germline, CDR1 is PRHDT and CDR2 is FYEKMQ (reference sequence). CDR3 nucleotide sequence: TGCGCCAGCAGCGCGGGGGAAGATACGCAGTATTTT. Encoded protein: CASSAGEDTQYF.

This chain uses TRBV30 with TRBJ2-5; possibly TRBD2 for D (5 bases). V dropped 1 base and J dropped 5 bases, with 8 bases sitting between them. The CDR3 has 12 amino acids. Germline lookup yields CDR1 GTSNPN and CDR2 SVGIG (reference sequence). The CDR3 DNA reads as TGTGCCTGGAGTGCCTTAGCGGAGACCCAGTACTTC. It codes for CAWSALAETQYF. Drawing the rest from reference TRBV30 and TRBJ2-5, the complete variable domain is SQTIHQWPATLVQPVGSPLSLECTVEGTSNPNLYWYRQAAGRGLQLLFYSVGIGQISSEVPQNLSASRPQDRQFILSSKKLLLSDSGFYLCAWSALAETQYFGPGTRLLVL.

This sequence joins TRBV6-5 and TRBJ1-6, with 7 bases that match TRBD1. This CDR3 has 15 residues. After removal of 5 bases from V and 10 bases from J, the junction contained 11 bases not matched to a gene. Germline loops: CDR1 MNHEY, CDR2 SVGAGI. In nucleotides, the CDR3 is TGTGCCAGCAGTCGGGACGACAGGGTGTTATCACCCCTCCACTTT. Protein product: CASSRDDRVLSPLHF.

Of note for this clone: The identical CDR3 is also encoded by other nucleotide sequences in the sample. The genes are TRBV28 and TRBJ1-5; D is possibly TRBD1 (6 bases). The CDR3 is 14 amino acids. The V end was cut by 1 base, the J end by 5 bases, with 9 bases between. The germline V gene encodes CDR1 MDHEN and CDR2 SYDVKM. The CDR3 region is CASSLFRGHQPQHF. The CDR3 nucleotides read TGTGCCAGCAGTTTATTCAGGGGTCATCAGCCCCAGCATTTT. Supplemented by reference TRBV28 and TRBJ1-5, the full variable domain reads DVKVTQSSRYLVKRTGEKVFLECVQDMDHENMFWYRQDPGLGLRLIYFSYDVKMKEKGDIPEGYSVSREKKERFSLILESASTNQTSMYLCASSLFRGHQPQHFGDGTRLSIL.

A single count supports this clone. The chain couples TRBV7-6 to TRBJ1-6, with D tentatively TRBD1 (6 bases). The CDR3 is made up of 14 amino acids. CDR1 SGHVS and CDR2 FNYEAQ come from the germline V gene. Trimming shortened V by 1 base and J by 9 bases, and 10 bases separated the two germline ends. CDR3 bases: TGTGCCAGCAGCTTAGGACAGGAAGGTTCACCCCTCCACTTT. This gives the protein CASSLGQEGSPLHF.

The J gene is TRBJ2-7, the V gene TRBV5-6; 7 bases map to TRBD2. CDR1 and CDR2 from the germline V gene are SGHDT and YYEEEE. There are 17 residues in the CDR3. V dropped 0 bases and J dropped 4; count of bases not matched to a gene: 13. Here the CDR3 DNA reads TGTGCCAGCAGCTTGGATCGGGCGGGACTATCTATGTACGAGCAGTACTTC. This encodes CASSLDRAGLSMYEQYF.

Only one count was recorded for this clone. The CDR3 spells CASSPRQGNSPLHF. The CDR3 DNA reads TGTGCCAGCAGCCCCCGCCAGGGGAATTCACCCCTCCACTTT. The chain carries TRBV13 and TRBJ1-6; D perhaps matches TRBD1 (6 bases). Germline V lookup: CDR1 PRHDT, CDR2 FYEKMQ (reference sequence). V was trimmed by 5 bases and J by 7 bases, leaving 12 bases between them. This CDR3 is built from 14 residues.

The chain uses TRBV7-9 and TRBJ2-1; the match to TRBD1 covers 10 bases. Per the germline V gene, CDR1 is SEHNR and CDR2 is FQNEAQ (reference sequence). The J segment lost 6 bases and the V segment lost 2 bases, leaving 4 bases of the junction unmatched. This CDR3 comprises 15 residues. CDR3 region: CASSLRGTGVNEQFF. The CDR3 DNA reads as TGTGCCAGCAGCTTACGGGGGACAGGGGTCAATGAGCAGTTCTTC.

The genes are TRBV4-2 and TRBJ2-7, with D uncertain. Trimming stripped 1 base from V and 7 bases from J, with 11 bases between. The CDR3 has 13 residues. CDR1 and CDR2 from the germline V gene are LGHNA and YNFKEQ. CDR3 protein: CASSQGSLGEQYF. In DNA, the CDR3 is TGTGCCAGCAGCCAAGGGTCCTTGGGAGAGCAGTACTTC.